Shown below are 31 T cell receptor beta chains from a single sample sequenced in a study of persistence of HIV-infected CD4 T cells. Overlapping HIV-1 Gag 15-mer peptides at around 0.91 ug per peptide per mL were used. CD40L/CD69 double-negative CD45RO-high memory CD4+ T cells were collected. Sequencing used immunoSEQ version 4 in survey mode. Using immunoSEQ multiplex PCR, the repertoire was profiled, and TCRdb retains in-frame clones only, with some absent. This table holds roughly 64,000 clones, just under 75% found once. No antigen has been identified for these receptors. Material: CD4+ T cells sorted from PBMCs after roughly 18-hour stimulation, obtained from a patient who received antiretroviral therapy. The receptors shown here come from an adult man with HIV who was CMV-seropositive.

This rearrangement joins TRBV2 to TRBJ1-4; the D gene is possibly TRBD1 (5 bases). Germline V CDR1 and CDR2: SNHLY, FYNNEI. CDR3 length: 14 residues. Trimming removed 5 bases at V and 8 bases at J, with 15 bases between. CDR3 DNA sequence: TGTGCCAGCAGTTGGGGGGGGAAAGAAGAAAAACTGTTTTTT. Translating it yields CASSWGGKEEKLFF.

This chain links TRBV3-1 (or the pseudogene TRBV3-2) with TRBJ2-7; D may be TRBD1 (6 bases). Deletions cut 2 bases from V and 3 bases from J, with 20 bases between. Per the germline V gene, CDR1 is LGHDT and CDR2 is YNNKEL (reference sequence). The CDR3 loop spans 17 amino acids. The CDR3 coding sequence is TGTGCCAGCAGCCAAACGAGCGCGACAGGATCATTCTACGAGCAGTACTTC. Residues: CASSQTSATGSFYEQYF.

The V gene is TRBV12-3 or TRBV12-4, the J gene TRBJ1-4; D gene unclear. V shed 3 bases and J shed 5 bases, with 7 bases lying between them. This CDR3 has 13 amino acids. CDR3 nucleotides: TGTGCCAGCAGTTTTGGCGGGAATGAAAAACTGTTTTTT. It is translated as CASSFGGNEKLFF.

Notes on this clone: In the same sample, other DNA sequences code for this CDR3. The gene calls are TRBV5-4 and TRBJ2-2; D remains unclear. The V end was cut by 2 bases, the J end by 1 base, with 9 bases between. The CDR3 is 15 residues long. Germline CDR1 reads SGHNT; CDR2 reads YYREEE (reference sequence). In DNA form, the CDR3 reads TGTGCCAGCAGCTTAGGGCAGATGAACACCGGGGAGCTGTTTTTT. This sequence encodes CASSLGQMNTGELFF.

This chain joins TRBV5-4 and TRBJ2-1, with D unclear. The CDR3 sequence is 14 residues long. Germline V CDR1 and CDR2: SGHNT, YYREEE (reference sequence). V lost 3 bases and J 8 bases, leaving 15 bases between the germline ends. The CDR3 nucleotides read TGTGCCAGCAGCTCCAGGATACCTAGGGATGAGCAGTTCTTC. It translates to CASSSRIPRDEQFF.

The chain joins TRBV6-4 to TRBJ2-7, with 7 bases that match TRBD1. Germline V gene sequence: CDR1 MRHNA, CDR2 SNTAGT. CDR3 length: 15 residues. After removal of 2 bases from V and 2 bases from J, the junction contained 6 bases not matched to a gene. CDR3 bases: TGTGCCAGCAGTGACCTCTGGGACAGACCCTACGAGCAGTACTTC. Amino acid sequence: CASSDLWDRPYEQYF.

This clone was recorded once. The CDR3, as DNA: TGTGCCAGCAGCGTAACAGGGACCTCTGGGGCCAACGTCCTGACTTTC. Translating gives CASSVTGTSGANVLTF. The V call is TRBV6-6, the J call TRBJ2-6, with a possible D match to TRBD1 (6 bases). Germline V gene data show CDR1 as MNHNY and CDR2 as SVGAGI (reference sequence). The CDR3 is made up of 16 amino acids. V was cut by 6 bases and J by 0 bases, with 12 bases left in between.

CDR3 DNA sequence: TGTGCCAGCAGTTTAGGTCTAGCCTATGGCTACACCTTC. Its protein product is CASSLGLAYGYTF. This chain uses TRBV27 with TRBJ1-2; D remains ambiguous. This CDR3 comprises 13 residues. Per germline, CDR1 MNHEY and CDR2 SMNVEV (reference sequence). V was trimmed by 2 bases and J by 4 bases, leaving 8 bases between them.

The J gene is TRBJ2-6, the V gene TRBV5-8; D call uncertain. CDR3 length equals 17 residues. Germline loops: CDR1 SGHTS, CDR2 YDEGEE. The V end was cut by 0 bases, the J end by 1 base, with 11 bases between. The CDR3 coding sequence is TGTGCCAGCAGCTTGGGGAAAGGGTATTCTGGGGCCAACGTCCTGACTTTC. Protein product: CASSLGKGYSGANVLTF.

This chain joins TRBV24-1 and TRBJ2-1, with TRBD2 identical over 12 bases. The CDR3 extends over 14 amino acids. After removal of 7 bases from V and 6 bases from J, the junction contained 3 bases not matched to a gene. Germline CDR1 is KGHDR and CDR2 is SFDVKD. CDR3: CATSWTSGANEQFF. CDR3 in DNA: TGTGCCACCAGCTGGACTAGCGGGGCCAATGAGCAGTTCTTC.

The CDR3 protein is CASSFRQGQGNEQYF. CDR3 DNA: TGCGCCAGCAGCTTCCGACAGGGACAAGGGAACGAGCAGTACTTC. The chain uses TRBV5-1 and TRBJ2-7; TRBD1 matches 7 bases. The CDR3 length is 15 residues. With 2 bases clipped from V and 5 bases from J, the junction kept 10 bases outside the gene matches. CDR1 is SGHRS and CDR2 is YFSETQ in the germline V gene.

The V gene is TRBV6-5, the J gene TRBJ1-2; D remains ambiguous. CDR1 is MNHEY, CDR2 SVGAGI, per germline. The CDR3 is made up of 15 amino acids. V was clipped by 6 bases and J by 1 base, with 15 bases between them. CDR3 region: CASSSRFPFNYGYTF. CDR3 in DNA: TGTGCCAGCAGCTCCAGGTTTCCCTTTAACTATGGCTACACCTTC.

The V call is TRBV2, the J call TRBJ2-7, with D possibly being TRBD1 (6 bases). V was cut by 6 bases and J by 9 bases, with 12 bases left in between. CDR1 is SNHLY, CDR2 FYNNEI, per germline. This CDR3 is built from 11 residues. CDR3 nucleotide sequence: TGTGCCAGCAGATGGGACACCCTGCAGTACTTC. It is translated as CASRWDTLQYF.

As DNA, the CDR3 is TGCGCCAGCAGCTTGGGGGGGCAGAGAGATACGCAGTATTTT. It encodes CASSLGGQRDTQYF. The rearrangement joins TRBV5-1 to TRBJ2-3, with D possibly TRBD1 on 6 matching bases. The germline CDR1 and CDR2 sequences are SGHRS and YFSETQ. The V and J ends lost 0 bases and 5 bases respectively, with 10 bases between them. This CDR3 contains 14 residues.

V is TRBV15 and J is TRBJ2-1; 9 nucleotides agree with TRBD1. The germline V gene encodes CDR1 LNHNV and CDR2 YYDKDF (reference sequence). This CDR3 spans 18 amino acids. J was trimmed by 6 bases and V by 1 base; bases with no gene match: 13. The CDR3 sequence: CATSRGGLWTGVSNEQFF. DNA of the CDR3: TGTGCCACCAGCAGAGGTGGACTTTGGACAGGGGTCAGCAATGAGCAGTTCTTC.

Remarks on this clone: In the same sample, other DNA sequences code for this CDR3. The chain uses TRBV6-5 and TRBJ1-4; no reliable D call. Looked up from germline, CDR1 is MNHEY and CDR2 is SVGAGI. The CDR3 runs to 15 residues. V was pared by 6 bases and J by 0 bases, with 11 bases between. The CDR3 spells CASSRTEATNEKLFF. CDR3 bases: TGTGCCAGCAGCAGGACGGAGGCAACTAATGAAAAACTGTTTTTT.

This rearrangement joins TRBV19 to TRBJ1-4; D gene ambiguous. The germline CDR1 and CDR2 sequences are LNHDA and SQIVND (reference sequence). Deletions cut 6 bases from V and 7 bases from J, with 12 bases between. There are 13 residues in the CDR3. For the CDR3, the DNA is TGTGCCAGTAGCCTTTTAAGAGGTGAAAAACTGTTTTTT. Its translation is CASSLLRGEKLFF.

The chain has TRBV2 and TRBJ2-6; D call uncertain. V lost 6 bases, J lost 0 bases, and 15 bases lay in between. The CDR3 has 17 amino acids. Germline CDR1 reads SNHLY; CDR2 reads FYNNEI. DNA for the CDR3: TGTGCCAGCAGCCCAAGGGCAGGTTCCTCTGGGGCCAACGTCCTGACTTTC. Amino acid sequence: CASSPRAGSSGANVLTF.

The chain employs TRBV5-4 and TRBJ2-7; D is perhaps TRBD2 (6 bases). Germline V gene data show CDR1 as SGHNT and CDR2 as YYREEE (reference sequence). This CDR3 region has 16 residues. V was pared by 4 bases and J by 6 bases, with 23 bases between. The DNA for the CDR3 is TGTGCCAGCAGCCCCCAGGGAGGCCCAAGGGTCCGCGAGCAGTACTTC. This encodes CASSPQGGPRVREQYF.

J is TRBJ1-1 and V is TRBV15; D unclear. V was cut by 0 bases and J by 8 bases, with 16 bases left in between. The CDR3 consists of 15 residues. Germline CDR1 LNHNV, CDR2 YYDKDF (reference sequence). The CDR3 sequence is CATSRDRTARGEAFF. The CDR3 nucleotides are TGTGCCACCAGCAGAGATCGGACGGCCCGAGGGGAAGCTTTCTTT.

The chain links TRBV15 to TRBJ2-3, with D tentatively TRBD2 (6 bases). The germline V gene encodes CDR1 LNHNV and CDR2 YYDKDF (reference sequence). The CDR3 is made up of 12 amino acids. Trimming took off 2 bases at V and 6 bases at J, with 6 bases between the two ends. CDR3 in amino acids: CATSRLADTQYF. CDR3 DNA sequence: TGTGCCACCAGCAGACTAGCGGATACGCAGTATTTT.

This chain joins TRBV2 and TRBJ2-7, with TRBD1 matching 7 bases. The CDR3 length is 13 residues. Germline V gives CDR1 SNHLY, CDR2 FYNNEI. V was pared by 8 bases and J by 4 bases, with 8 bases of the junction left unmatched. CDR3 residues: CASSDRTSYEQYF. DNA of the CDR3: TGTGCCAGCTCGGACAGGACCTCATACGAGCAGTACTTC.

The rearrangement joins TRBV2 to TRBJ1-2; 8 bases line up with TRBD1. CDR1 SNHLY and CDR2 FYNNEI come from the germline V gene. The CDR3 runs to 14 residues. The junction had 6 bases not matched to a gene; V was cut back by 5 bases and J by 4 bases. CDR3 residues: CASSLGQGTYGYTF. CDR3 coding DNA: TGTGCCAGCAGTCTAGGACAGGGCACCTATGGCTACACCTTC.

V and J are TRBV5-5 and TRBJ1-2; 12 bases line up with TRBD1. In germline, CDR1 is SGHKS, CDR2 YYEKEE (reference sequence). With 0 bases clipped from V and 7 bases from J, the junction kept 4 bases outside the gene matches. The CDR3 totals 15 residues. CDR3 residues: CASSLAGQGAFGYTF. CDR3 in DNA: TGTGCCAGCAGCTTGGCGGGACAGGGGGCCTTTGGCTACACCTTC.

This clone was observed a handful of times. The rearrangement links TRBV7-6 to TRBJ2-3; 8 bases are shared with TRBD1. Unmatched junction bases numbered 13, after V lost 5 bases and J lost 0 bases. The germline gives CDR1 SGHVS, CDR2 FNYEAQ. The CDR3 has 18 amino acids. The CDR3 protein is CASSPKILQGVSTDTQYF. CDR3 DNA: TGTGCCAGCAGCCCGAAGATCCTACAGGGGGTTAGCACAGATACGCAGTATTTT. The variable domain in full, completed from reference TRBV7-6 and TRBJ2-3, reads GAGVSQSPRYKVTKRGQDVALRCDPISGHVSLYWYRQALGQGPEFLTYFNYEAQQDKSGLPNDRFSAERPEGSISTLTIQRTEQRDSAMYRCASSPKILQGVSTDTQYFGPGTRLTVL.

The CDR3 reads CASTSSGNTEAFF. CDR3 nucleotide sequence: TGTGCCAGCACCTCCTCAGGGAACACTGAAGCTTTCTTT. The gene calls are TRBV12-3 or TRBV12-4 and TRBJ1-1; D unclear. The CDR3 sequence is 13 residues long. The germline V and J ends were trimmed by 7 bases and 1 base, with 10 bases remaining between them.

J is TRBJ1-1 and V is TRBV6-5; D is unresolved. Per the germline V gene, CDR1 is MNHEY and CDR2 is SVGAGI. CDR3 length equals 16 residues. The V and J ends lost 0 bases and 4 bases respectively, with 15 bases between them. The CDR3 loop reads CASSYSDSPPTTEAFF. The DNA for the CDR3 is TGTGCCAGCAGTTACTCGGACTCCCCCCCGACCACTGAAGCTTTCTTT.

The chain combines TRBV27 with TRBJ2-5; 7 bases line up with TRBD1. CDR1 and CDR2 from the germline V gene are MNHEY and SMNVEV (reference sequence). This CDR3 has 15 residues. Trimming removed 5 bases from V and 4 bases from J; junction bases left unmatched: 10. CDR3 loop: CASSRTGLMGETQYF. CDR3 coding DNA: TGTGCCAGCAGTCGGACAGGTCTAATGGGAGAGACCCAGTACTTC.

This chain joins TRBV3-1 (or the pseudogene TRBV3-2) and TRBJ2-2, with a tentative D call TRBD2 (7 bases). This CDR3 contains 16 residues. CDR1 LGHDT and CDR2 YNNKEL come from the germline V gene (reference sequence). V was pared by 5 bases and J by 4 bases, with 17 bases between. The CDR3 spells CASSNSGGGATGELFF. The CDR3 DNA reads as TGTGCCAGCAGCAACTCCGGAGGGGGGGCCACCGGGGAGCTGTTTTTT.

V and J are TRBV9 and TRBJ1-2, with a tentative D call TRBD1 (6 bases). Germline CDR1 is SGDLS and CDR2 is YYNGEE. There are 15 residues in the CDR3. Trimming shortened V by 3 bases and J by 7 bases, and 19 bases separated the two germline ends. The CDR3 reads CASSGGGQGNRGYTF. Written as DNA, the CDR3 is TGTGCCAGCAGCGGGGGGGGCCAGGGTAATCGTGGCTACACCTTC.

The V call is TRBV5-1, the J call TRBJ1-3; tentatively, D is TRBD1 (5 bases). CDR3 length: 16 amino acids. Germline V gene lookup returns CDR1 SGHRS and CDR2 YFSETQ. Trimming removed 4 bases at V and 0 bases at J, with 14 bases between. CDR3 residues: CASSHGGLHSGNTIYF. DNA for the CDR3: TGCGCCAGCAGCCATGGGGGACTGCACTCTGGAAACACCATATATTTT.